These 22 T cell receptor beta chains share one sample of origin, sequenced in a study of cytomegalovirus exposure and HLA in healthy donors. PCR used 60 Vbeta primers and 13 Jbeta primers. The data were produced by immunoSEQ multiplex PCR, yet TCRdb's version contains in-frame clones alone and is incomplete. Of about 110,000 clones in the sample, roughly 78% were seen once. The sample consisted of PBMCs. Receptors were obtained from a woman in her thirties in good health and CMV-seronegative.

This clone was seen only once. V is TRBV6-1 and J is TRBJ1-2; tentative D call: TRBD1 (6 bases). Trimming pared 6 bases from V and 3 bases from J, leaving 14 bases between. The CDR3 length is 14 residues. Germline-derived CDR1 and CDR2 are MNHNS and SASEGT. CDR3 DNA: TGTGCCAGCAGGAGACAGGTTAGGGACTATGGCTACACCTTC. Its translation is CASRRQVRDYGYTF.

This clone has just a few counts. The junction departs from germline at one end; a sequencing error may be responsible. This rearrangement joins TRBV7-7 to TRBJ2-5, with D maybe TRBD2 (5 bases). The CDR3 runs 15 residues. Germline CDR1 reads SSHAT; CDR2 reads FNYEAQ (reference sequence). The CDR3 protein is CASSFSGRFTETQYF. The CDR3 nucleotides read TGTGCTAGCAGCTTCAGCGGCCGGTTTACGGAGACCCAGTACTTC.

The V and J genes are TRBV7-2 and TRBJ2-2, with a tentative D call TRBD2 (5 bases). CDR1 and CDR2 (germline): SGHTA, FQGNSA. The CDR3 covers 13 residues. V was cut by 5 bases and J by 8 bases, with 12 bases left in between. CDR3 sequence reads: CASSVTSSGELFF. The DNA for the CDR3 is TGTGCCAGCAGCGTCACTAGTTCTGGGGAGCTGTTTTTT.

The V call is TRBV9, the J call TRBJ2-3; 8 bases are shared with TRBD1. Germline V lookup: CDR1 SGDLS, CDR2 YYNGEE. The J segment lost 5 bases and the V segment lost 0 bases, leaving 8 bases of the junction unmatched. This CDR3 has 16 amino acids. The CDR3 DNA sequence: TGTGCCAGCAGCGTAGCAGGGGGCCAGATAGGAGATACGCAGTATTTT. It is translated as CASSVAGGQIGDTQYF.

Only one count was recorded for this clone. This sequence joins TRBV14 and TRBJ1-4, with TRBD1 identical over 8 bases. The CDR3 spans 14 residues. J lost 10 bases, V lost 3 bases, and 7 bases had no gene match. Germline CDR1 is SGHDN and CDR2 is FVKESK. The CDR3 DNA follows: TGTGCCAGCAGCCAGAGACAGGGGATAGGAAAACTGTTTTTT. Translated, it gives CASSQRQGIGKLFF.

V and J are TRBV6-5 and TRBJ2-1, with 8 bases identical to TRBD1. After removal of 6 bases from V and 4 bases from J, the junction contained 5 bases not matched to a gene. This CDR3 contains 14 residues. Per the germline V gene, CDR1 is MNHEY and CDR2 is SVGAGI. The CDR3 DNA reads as TGTGCCAGCAGAGGACAGGGCCGTTACAATGAGCAGTTCTTC. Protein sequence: CASRGQGRYNEQFF.

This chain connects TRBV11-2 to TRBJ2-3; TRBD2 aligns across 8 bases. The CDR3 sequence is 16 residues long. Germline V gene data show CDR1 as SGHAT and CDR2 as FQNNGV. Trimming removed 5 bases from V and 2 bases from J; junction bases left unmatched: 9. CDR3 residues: CASSPLAGIHTDTQYF. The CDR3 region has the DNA TGTGCCAGCAGCCCGTTAGCGGGGATCCACACAGATACGCAGTATTTT.

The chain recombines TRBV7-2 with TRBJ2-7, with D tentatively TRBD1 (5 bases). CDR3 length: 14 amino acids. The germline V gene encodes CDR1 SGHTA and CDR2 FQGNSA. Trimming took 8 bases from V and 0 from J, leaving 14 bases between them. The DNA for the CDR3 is TGTGCCAGCGGGGCGCAAAGGGGCTCCTACGAGCAGTACTTC. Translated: CASGAQRGSYEQYF. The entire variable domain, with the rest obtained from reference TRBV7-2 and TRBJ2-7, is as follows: GAGVSQSPSNKVTEKGKDVELRCDPISGHTALYWYRQSLGQGLEFLIYFQGNSAPDKSGLPSDRFSAERTGGSVSTLTIQRTQQEDSAVYLCASGAQRGSYEQYFGPGTRLTVT.

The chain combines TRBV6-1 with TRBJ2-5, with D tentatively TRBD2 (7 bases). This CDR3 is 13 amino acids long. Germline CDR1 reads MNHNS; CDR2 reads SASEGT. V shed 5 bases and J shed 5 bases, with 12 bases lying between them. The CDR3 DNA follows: TGTGCCAGCAGTAACGGGGGGCTGGAGACCCAGTACTTC. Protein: CASSNGGLETQYF.

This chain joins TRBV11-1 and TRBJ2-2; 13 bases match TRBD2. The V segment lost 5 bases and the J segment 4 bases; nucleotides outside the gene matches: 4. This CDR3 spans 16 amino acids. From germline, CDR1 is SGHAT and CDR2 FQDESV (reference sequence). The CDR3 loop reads CASSQGLAGPTGELFF. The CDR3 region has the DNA TGTGCCAGCAGCCAGGGACTAGCGGGACCCACCGGGGAGCTGTTTTTT.

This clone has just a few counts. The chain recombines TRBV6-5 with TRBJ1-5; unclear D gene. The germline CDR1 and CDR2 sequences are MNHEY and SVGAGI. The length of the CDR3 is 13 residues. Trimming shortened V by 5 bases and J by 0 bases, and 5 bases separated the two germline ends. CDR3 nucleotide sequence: TGTGCCAGCAGTACAAATAGCAATCAGCCCCAGCATTTT. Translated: CASSTNSNQPQHF.

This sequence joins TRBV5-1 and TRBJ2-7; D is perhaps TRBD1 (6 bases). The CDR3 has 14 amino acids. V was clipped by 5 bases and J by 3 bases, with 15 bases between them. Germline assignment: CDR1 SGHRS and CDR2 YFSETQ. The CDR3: CASSPRTDYYEQYF. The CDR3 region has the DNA TGCGCCAGCAGTCCCCGGACAGACTACTACGAGCAGTACTTC.

CDR3 loop: CASTTDRVRNEQFF. The CDR3, as DNA: TGTGCCAGCACCACAGACAGGGTGAGGAATGAGCAGTTCTTC. This rearrangement joins TRBV28 to TRBJ2-1, with TRBD1 matching over 7 bases. V lost 7 bases and J lost 7; bases outside the gene matches: 10. This CDR3 has 14 amino acids. Looked up from germline, CDR1 is MDHEN and CDR2 is SYDVKM.

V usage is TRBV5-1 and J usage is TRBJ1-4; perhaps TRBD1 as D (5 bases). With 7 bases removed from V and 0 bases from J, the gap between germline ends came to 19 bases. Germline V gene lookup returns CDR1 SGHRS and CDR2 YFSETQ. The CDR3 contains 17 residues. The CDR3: CASGPPGTPSTNEKLFF. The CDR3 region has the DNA TGCGCCAGCGGCCCACCCGGGACTCCTTCAACTAATGAAAAACTGTTTTTT.

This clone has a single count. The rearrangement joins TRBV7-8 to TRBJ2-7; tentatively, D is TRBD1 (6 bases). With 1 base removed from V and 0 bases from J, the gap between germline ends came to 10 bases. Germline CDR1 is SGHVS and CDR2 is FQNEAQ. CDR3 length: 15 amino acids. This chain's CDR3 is CASSLGDRSSYEQYF. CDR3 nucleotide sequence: TGTGCCAGCAGCTTAGGCGACAGGAGCTCCTACGAGCAGTACTTC.

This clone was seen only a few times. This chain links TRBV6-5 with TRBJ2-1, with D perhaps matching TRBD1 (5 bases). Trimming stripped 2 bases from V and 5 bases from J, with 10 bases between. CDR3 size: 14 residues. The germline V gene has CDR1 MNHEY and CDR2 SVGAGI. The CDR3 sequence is CASSYLRANNEQFF. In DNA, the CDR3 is TGTGCCAGCAGTTACCTCAGGGCCAACAATGAGCAGTTCTTC.

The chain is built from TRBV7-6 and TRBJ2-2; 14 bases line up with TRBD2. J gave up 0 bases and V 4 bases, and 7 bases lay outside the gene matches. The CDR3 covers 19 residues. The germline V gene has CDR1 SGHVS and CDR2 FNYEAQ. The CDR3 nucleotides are TGTGCCAGCAGCTACTGGGGGACTAGCGGGGGATCGAACACCGGGGAGCTGTTTTTT. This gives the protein CASSYWGTSGGSNTGELFF.

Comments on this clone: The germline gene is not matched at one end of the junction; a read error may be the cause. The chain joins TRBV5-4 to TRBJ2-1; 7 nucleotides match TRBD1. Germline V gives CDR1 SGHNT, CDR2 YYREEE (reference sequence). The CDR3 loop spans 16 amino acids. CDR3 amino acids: CAGRPRQGSSYNEQFF. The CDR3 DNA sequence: TGTGCCGGCAGACCTAGACAGGGTAGCTCCTACAATGAGCAGTTCTTC.

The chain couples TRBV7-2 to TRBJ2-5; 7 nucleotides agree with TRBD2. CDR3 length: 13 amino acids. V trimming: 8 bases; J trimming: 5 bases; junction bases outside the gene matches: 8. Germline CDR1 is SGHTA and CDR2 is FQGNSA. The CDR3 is CASGSGALETQYF. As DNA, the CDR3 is TGTGCCAGCGGGAGCGGGGCACTCGAGACCCAGTACTTC. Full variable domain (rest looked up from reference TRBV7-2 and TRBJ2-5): GAGVSQSPSNKVTEKGKDVELRCDPISGHTALYWYRQSLGQGLEFLIYFQGNSAPDKSGLPSDRFSAERTGGSVSTLTIQRTQQEDSAVYLCASGSGALETQYFGPGTRLLVL.

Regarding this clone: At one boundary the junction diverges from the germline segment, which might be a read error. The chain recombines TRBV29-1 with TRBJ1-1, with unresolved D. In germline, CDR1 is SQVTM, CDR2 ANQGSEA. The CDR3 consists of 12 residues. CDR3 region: CSARRVDTEALF. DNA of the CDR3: TGCAGCGCCAGAAGAGTTGACACTGAAGCTCTCTTT.

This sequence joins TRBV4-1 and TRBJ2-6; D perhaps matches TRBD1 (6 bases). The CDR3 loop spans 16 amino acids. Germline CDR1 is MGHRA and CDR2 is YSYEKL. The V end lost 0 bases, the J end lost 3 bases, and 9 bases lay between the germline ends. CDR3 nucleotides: TGCGCCAGCAGCCAAGATGAGGGGGTTGGGGCCAACGTCCTGACTTTC. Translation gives CASSQDEGVGANVLTF.

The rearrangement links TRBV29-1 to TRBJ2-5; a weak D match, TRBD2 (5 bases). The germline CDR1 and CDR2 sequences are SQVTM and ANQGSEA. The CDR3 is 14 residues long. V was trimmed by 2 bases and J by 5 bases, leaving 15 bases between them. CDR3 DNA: TGCAGCGTTGAATCCCCGGGAAGTTTGGAGACCCAGTACTTC. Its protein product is CSVESPGSLETQYF.